This T cell receptor beta chain comes out of a study of blood T cell repertoires in COVID-19. Residents of about 25 US areas, aged roughly 18 to 89 years, made up the participants. Participants' own reports of clinical history determined their cohort assignment. Those designated as exposed participants met a COVID-19 case within 2 weeks before study entry. Repertoires were generated with immunoSEQ multiplex PCR, while TCRdb's copy carries only in-frame clones and drops some. The sample lists about 280,000 clones, around 90% occurring once. This CDR3 region has 14 residues. Germline assignment: CDR1 SQVTM and CDR2 ANQGSEA. The germline V and J ends were trimmed by 5 bases and 0 bases, with 13 bases remaining between them.

The sample was PBMCs or T cells enriched from blood (not recorded which). The chain recombines TRBV29-1 with TRBJ1-2; no definite D call. This TCR was sampled from a man in his forties who had been exposed to COVID-19. The CDR3 DNA reads as TGCAGCGTTCGACTTACGACCGCTAACTATGGCTACACCTTC. As protein: CSVRLTTANYGYTF. Together with reference TRBV29-1 and TRBJ1-2, the CDR3 gives the full variable domain: SAVISQKPSRDICQRGTSLTIQCQVDSQVTMMFWYRQQPGQSLTLIATANQGSEATYESGFVIDKFPISRPNLTFSTLTVSNMSPEDSSIYLCSVRLTTANYGYTFGSGTRLTVV.